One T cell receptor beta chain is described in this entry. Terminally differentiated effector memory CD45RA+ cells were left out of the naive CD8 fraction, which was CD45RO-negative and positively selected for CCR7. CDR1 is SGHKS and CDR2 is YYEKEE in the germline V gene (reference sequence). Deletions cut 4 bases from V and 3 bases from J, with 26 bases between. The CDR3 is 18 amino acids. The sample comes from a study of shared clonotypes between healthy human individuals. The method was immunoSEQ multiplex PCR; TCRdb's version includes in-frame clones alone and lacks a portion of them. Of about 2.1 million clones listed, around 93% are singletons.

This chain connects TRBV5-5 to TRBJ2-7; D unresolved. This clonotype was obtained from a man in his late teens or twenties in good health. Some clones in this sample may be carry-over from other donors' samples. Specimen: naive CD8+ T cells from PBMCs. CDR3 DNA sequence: TGTGCCAGCAGCCTAATACCCGCGTGGGCAGGAGTTATCTACGAGCAGTACTTC. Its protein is CASSLIPAWAGVIYEQYF.